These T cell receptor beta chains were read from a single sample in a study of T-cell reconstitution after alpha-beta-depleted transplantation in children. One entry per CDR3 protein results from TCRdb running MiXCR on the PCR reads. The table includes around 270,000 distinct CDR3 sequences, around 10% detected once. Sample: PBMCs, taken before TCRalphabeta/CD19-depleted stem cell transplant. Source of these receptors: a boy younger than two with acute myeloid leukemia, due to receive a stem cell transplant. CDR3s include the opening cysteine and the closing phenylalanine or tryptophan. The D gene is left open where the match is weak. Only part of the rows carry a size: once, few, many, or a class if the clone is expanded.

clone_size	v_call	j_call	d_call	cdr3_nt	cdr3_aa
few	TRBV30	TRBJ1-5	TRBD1	TGTGCCTGGAGTTCACAGGGGAATCAGCCCCAGCATTTT	CAWSSQGNQPQHF
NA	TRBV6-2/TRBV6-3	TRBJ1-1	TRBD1	TGTGCCAGCAGCGACGACAGGGTGAACACTGAAGCTTTCTTT	CASSDDRVNTEAFF
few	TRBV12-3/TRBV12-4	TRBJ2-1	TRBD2	TGTGCCAGCACAAGCGGGAGGCGGAATGAGCAGTTCTTC	CASTSGRRNEQFF
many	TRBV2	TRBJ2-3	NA	TGTGCCAGCAGTGACGGGCCTTGGTGGAGACACGTACATCCAGATACGCAGTATTTT	CASSDGPWWRHVHPDTQYF
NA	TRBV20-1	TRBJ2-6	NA	TGCAGTGCTAGAGACTCTGGGGCCAACGTCCTGACTTTC	CSARDSGANVLTF
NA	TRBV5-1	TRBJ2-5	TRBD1	TGCGCCACCAGCCCGCGAGGACAGGGCCAAGAGACCCAGTACTTC	CATSPRGQGQETQYF
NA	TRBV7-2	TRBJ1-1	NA	TGTGCCAGCAGCCGGTCCAGAAACACTGAAGCTTTCTTT	CASSRSRNTEAFF
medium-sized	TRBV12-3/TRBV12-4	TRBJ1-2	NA	TGTGCCAGTTCCCAGGGTGAGCCGTATGGCTACACCTTC	CASSQGEPYGYTF
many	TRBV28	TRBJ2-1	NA	TGTGCCAGCAGTTTTGTTACACTCTCCAATGAGCAGTTCTTC	CASSFVTLSNEQFF
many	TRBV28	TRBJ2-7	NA	TGTGCCAGCAGTTTCCCTCGGGACCGCTACGAGCAGTACTTC	CASSFPRDRYEQYF
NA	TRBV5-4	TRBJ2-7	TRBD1	TGTGCCAGCAGCCTACCGGGACAGCCCTCCTACGAGCAGTACTTC	CASSLPGQPSYEQYF
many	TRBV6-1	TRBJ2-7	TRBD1	TGTGCCAGCAGGGAGACATCCAGGGGGCGGGAGCAGTACTTC	CASRETSRGREQYF
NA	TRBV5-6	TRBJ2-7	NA	TGTGCCAGCAGCTTGTGGTCCAGATCGTACGAGCAGTACTTC	CASSLWSRSYEQYF
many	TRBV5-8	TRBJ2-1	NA	TGTGCCAGCAGCTTGGGGTGGACTGTAGCCTACAATGAGCAGTTCTTC	CASSLGWTVAYNEQFF
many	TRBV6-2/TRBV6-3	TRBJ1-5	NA	TGTGCCAGCAGTCTTCGCGACTCCCGCAATCAGCCCCAGCATTTT	CASSLRDSRNQPQHF
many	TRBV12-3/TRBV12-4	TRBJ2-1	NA	TGTGCCAGCAGCCGCCTCAAACGGAGTGAGCAGTTCTTC	CASSRLKRSEQFF
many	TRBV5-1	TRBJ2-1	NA	TGCGCCAGCATCGATGAGCAGTTCTTC	CASIDEQFF
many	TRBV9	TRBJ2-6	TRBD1	TGTGCCAGCAGCCCCCGGACAGGCCGCTCTGGGGCCAACGTCCTGACTTTC	CASSPRTGRSGANVLTF
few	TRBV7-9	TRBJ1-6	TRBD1	TGTGCCAGCAGCTTAGCATACAGGGGCAATTCACCCCTCCACTTT	CASSLAYRGNSPLHF
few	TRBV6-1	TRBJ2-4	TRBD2	TGTGCCAGCAGTCCGGGACTAGTAGGCATTCAGTACTTC	CASSPGLVGIQYF
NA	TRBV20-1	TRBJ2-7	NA	TGCAGTGCTAGGGTCGGGCTAGGCCTGACCGAGCAGTACTTC	CSARVGLGLTEQYF
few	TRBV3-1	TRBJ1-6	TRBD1	TGTGCCAGCAGCCAAGGAGGCAGGGGGCGCAAGGATTCACCCCTCCACTTT	CASSQGGRGRKDSPLHF
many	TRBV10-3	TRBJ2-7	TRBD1	TGTGCCATCAGCCGGGACAGGGGCCCGCCCGAGCAGTACTTC	CAISRDRGPPEQYF
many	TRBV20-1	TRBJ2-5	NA	TGCAGTGCTAGAACCCGGAGGCCCGGCGAGACCCAGTACTTC	CSARTRRPGETQYF
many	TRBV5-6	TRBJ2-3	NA	TGTGCCAGCAGCTACTTCCGGGACACCTTCTTCACAGATACGCAGTATTTT	CASSYFRDTFFTDTQYF
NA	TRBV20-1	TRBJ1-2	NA	TGCAGTGCTAGAGATCTTGACAGTCAAGATGGCTACACCTTC	CSARDLDSQDGYTF
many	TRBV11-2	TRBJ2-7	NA	TGTGCCAGCAGCTTAGAGGAGGGTGCCTACGAGCAGTACTTC	CASSLEEGAYEQYF
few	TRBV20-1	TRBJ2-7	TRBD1	TGCAGTGCTAGACCGTACTGGACAGGGGATCCCTACGAGCAGTACTTC	CSARPYWTGDPYEQYF
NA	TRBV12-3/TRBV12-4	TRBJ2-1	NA	TGTGCCAGCAGCTCGGGGCCCTCCTACAATGAGCAGTTCTTC	CASSSGPSYNEQFF
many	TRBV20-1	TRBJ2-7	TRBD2	TGCAGTGCTAGGTTGGGCGGGAGTTACGAGCAGTACTTC	CSARLGGSYEQYF
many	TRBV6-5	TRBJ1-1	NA	TGTGCCAGCAGTTACGGCGCTATGGGGAAAAAGAACACTGAAGCTTTCTTT	CASSYGAMGKKNTEAFF
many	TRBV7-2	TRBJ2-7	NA	TGTGCCAGCAGCCCTAGGTCAGGGTTTTCCTACGAGCAGTACTTC	CASSPRSGFSYEQYF
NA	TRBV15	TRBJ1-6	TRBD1	TGTGCCACCAGCACCAGGGGGATAACACCCCTCCACTTT	CATSTRGITPLHF
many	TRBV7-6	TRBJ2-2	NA	TGTGCCAGCAGCTTATGGGTACAGGGGAACACCGGGGAGCTGTTTTTT	CASSLWVQGNTGELFF
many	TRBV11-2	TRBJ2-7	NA	TGTGCCAGCAGCTTAGAGTTCCCATACGAGCAGTACTTC	CASSLEFPYEQYF
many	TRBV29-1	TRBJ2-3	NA	TGCAGCGTTGAAAACATCACAGATACGCAGTATTTT	CSVENITDTQYF
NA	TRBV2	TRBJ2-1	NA	TGTGCCAGCGCCCTCGGGCTTCACTGCAATGAGCAGTTCTTC	CASALGLHCNEQFF
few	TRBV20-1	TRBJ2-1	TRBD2	TGCAGTGCTAGAGGACTAGCGGGGGGATACTACAATGAGCAGTTCTTC	CSARGLAGGYYNEQFF
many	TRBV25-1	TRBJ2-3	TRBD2	TGTGCCAGCAGAAGAGCGGGAGTGGGAGATACGCAGTATTTT	CASRRAGVGDTQYF
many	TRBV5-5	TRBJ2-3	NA	TGTGCCACCCAGGGTCTCACAGATACGCAGTATTTT	CATQGLTDTQYF
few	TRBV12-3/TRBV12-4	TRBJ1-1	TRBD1	TGTGCCAGCACCACAGGGGGGGACACTGAAGCTTTCTTT	CASTTGGDTEAFF
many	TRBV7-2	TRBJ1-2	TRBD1	TGTGCCAGCAGCTTAGCGTACAGGGGAGGTGGCTACACCTTC	CASSLAYRGGGYTF
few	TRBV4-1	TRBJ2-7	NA	TGCGCCAGCAGCCAAGTCGAAGGCCAGTCCTACGAGCAGTACTTC	CASSQVEGQSYEQYF
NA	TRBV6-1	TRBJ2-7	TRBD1	TGTGCCAGCAGTCAAGACCGGACAGGCGCCTACGAGCAGTACTTC	CASSQDRTGAYEQYF
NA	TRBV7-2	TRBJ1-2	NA	TGTGCCAGCAGCTCCGAATGGAATGGCTACACCTTC	CASSSEWNGYTF
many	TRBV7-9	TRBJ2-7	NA	TGTGCCAGCAGTTCTGTTTCAACCTACGAGCAGTACTTC	CASSSVSTYEQYF
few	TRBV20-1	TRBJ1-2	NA	TGCAGTGCTAGGGGAGGGGCGGTCTATGGCTACACCTTC	CSARGGAVYGYTF
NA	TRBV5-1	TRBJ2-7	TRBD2	TGCGCCAGCAGCTGGGGGACTAGCGGGAGTTATGAGCAGTACTTC	CASSWGTSGSYEQYF